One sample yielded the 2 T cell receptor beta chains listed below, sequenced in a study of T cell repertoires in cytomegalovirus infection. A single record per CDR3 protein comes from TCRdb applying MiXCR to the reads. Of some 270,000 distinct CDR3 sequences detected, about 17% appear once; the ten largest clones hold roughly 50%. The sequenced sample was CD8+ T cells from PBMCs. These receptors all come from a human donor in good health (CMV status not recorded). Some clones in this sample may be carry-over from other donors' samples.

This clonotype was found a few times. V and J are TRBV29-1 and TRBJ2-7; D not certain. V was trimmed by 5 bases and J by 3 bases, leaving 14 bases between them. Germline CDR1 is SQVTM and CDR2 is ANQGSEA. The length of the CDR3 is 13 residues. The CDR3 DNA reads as TGCAGCGTTACCGGGTCCCTCGACTACGAGCAGTACTTC. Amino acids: CSVTGSLDYEQYF.

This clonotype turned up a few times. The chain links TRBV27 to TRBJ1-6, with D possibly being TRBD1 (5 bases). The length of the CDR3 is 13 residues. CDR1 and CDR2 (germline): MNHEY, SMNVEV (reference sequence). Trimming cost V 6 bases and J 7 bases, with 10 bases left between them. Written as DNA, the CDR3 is TGTGCCAGCAGGCCAGGGACGAATTCACCCCTCCACTTT. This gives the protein CASRPGTNSPLHF.